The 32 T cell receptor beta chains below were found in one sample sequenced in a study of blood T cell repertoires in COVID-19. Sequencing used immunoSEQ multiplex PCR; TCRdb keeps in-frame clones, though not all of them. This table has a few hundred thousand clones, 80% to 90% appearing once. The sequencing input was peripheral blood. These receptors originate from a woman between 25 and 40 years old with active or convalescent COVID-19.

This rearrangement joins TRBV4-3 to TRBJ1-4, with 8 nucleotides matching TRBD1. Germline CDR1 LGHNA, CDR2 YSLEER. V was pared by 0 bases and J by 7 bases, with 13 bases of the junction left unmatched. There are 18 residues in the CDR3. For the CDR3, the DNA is TGCGCCAGCAGCCAAGATAGAGGGGCAGGGGGCAAGGCTGAAAAACTGTTTTTT. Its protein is CASSQDRGAGGKAEKLFF.

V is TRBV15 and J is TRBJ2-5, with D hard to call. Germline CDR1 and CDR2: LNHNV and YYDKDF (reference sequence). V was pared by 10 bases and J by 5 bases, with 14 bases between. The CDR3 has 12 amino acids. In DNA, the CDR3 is TGTGCCATCCTACTGGTACGCGAGACCCAGTACTTC. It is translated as CAILLVRETQYF. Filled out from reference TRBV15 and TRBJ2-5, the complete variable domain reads DAMVIQNPRYQVTQFGKPVTLSCSQTLNHNVMYWYQQKSSQAPKLLFHYYDKDFNNEADTPDNFQSRRPNTSFCFLDIRSPGLGDTAMYLCAILLVRETQYFGPGTRLLVL.

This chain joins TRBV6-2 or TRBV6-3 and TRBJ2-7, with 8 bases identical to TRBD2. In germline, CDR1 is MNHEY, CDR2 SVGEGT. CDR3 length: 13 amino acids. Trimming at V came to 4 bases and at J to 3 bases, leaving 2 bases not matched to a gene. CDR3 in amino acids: CASSFGGGYEQYF. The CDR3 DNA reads TGTGCCAGCAGTTTCGGGGGGGGCTACGAGCAGTACTTC.

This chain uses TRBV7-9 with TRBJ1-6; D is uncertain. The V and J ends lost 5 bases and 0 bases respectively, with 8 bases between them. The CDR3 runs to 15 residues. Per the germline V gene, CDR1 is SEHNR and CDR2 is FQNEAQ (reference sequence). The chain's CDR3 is CASSPPTSYNSPLHF. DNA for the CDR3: TGTGCCAGCAGCCCGCCTACCTCCTATAATTCACCCCTCCACTTT.

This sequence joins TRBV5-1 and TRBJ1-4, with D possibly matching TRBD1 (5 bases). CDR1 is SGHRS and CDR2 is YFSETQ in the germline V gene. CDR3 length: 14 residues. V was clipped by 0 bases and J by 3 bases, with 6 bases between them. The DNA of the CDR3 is TGCGCCAGCAGCTTGGGACAGCCTAATGAAAAACTGTTTTTT. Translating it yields CASSLGQPNEKLFF.

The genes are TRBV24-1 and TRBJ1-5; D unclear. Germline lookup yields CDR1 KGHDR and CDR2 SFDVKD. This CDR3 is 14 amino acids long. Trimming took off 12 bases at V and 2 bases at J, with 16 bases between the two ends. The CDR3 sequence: CAPCGGSGNQPQHF. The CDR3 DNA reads TGTGCCCCCTGCGGTGGGTCGGGCAATCAGCCCCAGCATTTT.

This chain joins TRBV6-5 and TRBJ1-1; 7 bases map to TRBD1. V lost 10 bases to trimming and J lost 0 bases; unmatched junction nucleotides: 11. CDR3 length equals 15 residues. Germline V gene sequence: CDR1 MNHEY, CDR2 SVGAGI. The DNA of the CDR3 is TGTGCCACCAAGGCGTTACAGGGGCTGAACACTGAAGCTTTCTTT. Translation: CATKALQGLNTEAFF.

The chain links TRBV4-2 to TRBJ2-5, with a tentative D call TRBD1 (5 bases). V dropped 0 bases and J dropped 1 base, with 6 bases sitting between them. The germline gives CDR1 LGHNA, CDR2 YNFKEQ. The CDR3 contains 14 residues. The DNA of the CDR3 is TGTGCCAGCAGCCAAGAGCAGGGCCAAGAGACCCAGTACTTC. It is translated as CASSQEQGQETQYF.

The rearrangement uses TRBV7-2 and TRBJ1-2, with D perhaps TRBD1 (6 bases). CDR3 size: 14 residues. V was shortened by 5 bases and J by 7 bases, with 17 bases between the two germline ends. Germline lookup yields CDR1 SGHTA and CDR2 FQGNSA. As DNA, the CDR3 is TGTGCCAGCAGCCTAGGGGGAGGGGCCAGTGGCTACACCTTC. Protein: CASSLGGGASGYTF.

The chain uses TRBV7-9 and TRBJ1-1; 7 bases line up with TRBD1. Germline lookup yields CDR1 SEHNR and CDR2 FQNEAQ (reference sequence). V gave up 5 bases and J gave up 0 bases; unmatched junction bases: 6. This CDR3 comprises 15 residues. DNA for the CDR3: TGTGCCAGCAGCCTAGAGGGGGCGATGAACACTGAAGCTTTCTTT. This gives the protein CASSLEGAMNTEAFF.

CDR3 DNA: TGTGCCAGCAGTGAGGGAGGGGCTGTCATGAACACTGAAGCTTTCTTT. Translating gives CASSEGGAVMNTEAFF. The rearrangement uses TRBV6-2 or TRBV6-3 and TRBJ1-1; perhaps TRBD1 as D (5 bases). The length of the CDR3 is 16 residues. Germline values: CDR1 MNHEY, CDR2 SVGEGT. V was cut by 5 bases and J by 0 bases, with 16 bases left in between.

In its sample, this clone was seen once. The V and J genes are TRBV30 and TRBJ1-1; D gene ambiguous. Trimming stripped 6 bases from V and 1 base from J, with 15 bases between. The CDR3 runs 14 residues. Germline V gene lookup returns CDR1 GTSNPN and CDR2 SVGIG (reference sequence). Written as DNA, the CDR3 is TGTGCCTGTTCTGAGGGAAGATCGAACACTGAAGCTTTCTTT. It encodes CACSEGRSNTEAFF.

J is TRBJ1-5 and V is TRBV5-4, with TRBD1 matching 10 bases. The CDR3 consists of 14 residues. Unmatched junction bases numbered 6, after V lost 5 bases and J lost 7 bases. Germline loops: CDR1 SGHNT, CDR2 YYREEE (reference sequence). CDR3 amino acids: CASSTDRGQQPQHF. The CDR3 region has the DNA TGTGCCAGCAGTACCGACAGGGGGCAGCAGCCCCAGCATTTT.

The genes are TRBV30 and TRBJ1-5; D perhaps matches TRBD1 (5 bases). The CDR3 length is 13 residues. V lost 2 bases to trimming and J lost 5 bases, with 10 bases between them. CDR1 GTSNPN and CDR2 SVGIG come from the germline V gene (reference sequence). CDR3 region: CAWSKGIHQPQHF. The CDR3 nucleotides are TGTGCCTGGAGTAAGGGGATTCATCAGCCCCAGCATTTT.

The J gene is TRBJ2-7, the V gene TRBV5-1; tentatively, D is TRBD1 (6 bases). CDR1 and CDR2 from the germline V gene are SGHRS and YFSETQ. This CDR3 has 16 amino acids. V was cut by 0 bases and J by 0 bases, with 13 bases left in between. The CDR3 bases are TGCGCCAGCAGCTTGGGGGGACATCAAAGCTCCTACGAGCAGTACTTC. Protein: CASSLGGHQSSYEQYF.

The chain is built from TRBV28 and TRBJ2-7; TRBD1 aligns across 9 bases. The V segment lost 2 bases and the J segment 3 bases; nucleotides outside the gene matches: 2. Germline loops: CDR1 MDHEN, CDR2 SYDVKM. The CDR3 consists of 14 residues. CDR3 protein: CASSLDRGYYEQYF. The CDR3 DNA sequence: TGTGCCAGCAGTTTAGACAGGGGGTACTACGAGCAGTACTTC.

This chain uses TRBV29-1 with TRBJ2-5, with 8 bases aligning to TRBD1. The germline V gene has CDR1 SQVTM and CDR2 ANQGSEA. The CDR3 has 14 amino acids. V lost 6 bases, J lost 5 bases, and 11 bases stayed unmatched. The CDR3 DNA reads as TGCAGCGTGAATACTGACCGGGACAGGGAGACCCAGTACTTC. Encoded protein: CSVNTDRDRETQYF.

The CDR3 is CASSLGDRDAEQYF. CDR3 DNA sequence: TGTGCCAGCAGCTTAGGGGACAGGGATGCCGAGCAGTACTTC. V gene TRBV13 combines with J gene TRBJ2-7; 8 nucleotides agree with TRBD1. Trimming at V came to 0 bases and at J to 6 bases, leaving 4 bases not matched to a gene. The CDR3 is made up of 14 amino acids. CDR1 is PRHDT, CDR2 FYEKMQ, per germline (reference sequence). Based on the CDR3 plus reference TRBV13 and TRBJ2-7, the full variable domain is AAGVIQSPRHLIKEKRETATLKCYPIPRHDTVYWYQQGPGQDPQFLISFYEKMQSDKGSIPDRFSAQQFSDYHSELNMSSLELGDSALYFCASSLGDRDAEQYFGPGTRLTVT.

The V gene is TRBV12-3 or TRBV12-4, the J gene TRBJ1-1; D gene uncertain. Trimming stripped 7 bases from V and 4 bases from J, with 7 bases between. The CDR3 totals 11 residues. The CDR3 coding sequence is TGTGCCAGCACGGGTTTCACTGAAGCTTTCTTT. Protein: CASTGFTEAFF.

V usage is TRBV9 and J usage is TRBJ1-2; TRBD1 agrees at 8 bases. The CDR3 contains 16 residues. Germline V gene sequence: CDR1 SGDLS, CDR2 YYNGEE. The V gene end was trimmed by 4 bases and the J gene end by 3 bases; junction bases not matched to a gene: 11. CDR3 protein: CASSPPLTGADYGYTF. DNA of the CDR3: TGTGCCAGCAGCCCACCCCTGACAGGGGCCGACTATGGCTACACCTTC.

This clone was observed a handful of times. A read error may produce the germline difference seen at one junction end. This CDR3 reads CASSLGSGKSYEQYF. CDR3 in DNA: TGTGCTAGCAGCTTAGGTAGCGGGAAATCCTACGAGCAGTACTTC. The gene calls are TRBV7-7 and TRBJ2-7; TRBD2 matches 8 bases. The CDR3 consists of 15 residues. CDR1 and CDR2 (germline): SSHAT, FNYEAQ (reference sequence).

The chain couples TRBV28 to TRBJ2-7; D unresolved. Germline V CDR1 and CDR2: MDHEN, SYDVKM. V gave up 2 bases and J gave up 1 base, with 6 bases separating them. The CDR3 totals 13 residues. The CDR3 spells CASSLGQSYEQYF. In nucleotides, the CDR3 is TGTGCCAGCAGTTTAGGCCAATCCTACGAGCAGTACTTC.

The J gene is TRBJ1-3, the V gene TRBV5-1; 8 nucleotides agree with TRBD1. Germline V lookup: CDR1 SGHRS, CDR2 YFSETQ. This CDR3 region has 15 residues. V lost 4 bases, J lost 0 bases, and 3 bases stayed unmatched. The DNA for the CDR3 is TGCGCCAGCAGCGAAACAGGGGGCTCTGGAAACACCATATATTTT. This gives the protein CASSETGGSGNTIYF.

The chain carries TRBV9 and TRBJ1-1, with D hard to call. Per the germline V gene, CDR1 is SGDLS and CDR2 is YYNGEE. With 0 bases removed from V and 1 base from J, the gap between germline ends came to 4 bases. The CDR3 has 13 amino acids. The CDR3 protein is CASSVGPNTEAFF. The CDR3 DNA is TGTGCCAGCAGCGTAGGGCCGAACACTGAAGCTTTCTTT.

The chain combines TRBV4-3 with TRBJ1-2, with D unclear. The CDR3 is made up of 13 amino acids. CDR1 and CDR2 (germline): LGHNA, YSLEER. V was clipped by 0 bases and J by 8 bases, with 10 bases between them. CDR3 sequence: CASSQDPKRGYTF. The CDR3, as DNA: TGCGCCAGCAGCCAAGACCCTAAACGGGGCTACACCTTC.

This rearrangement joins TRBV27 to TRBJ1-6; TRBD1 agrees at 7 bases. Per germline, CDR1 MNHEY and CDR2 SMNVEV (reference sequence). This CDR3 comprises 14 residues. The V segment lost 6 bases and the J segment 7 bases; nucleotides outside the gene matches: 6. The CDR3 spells CASSLGQANSPLHF. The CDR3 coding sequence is TGTGCCAGCAGCTTAGGACAGGCCAATTCACCCCTCCACTTT.

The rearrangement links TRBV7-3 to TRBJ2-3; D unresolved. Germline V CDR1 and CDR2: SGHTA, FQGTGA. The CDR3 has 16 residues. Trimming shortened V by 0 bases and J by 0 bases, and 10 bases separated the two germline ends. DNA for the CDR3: TGTGCCAGCAGCTTAACTTACGAAACTAGCACAGATACGCAGTATTTT. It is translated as CASSLTYETSTDTQYF.

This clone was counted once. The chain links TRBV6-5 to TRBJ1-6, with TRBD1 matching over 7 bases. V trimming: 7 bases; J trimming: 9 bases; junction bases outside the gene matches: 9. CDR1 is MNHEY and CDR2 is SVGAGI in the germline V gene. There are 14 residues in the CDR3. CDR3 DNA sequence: TGTGCCAGCAATCTGGCAGGGGGAAGTTCACCCCTCCACTTT. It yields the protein CASNLAGGSSPLHF.

CDR3 sequence reads: CASSLSGGSSPLHF. CDR3 nucleotide sequence: TGTGCCAGCAGTTTATCGGGGGGGAGCTCACCCCTCCACTTT. V and J are TRBV27 and TRBJ1-6; a possible D gene is TRBD1 (5 bases). The CDR3 length is 14 residues. Looked up from germline, CDR1 is MNHEY and CDR2 is SMNVEV (reference sequence). With 0 bases removed from V and 10 bases from J, the gap between germline ends came to 10 bases.

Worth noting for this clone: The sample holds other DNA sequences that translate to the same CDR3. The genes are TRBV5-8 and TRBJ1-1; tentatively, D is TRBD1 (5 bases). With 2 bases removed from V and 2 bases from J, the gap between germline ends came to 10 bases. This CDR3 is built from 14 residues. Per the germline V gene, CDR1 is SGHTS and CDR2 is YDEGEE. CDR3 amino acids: CASSLGRGNTEAFF. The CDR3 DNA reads TGTGCCAGCAGCTTAGGAAGGGGCAACACTGAAGCTTTCTTT.

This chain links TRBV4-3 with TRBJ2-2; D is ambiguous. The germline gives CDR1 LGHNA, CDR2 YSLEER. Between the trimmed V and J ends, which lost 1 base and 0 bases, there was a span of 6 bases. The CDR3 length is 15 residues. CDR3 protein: CASSQGATNTGELFF. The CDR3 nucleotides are TGCGCCAGCAGCCAAGGGGCTACGAACACCGGGGAGCTGTTTTTT.

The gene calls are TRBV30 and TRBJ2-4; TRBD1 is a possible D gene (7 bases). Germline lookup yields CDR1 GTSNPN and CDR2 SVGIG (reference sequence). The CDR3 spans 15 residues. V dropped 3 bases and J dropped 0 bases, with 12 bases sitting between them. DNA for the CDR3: TGTGCCTGGAGAACAGGGGACTTAGCCAAAAACATTCAGTACTTC. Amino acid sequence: CAWRTGDLAKNIQYF.